One and the same sample provided the 31 T cell receptor beta chains below, sequenced in a study of Ad26.COV2.S vaccination and SARS-CoV-2 variants. The sample's treatment: some 20 received Ad26.COV2.S at low or high dose, single or two shots; about 5 received placebo; per-sample allocation not given. Collection of samples fell on day 63 after the first vaccine or placebo injection. The table came from immunoSEQ multiplex PCR; TCRdb's copy has only in-frame clones and leaves some out. Found here are hundreds of thousands of clones, roughly 90% of them singletons; the top ten hold approximately 1.5%. The specimen comprised peripheral blood, sampled in a trial of Ad26.COV2.S vaccine versus placebo. The source is a person between 18 and 59 years old who received the Ad26.COV2.S COVID-19 vaccine or a placebo.

The J gene is TRBJ1-2, the V gene TRBV6-5; unclear D gene. CDR3 length: 14 residues. Trimming removed 6 bases from V and 2 bases from J, with 13 bases in between. Germline-derived CDR1 and CDR2 are MNHEY and SVGAGI. Written as DNA, the CDR3 is TGTGCCAGCAGCCTTAAAACTTCCAACTATGGCTACACCTTC. The encoded protein is CASSLKTSNYGYTF.

This clone appeared a few times. This chain links TRBV3-1 (or the pseudogene TRBV3-2) with TRBJ2-7; D is perhaps TRBD2 (6 bases). Germline V gene lookup returns CDR1 LGHDT and CDR2 YNNKEL (reference sequence). The CDR3 loop spans 15 amino acids. Trimming cost V 4 bases and J 5 bases, with 18 bases left between them. The CDR3: CASSPAGPLRDEQYF. The CDR3 nucleotides are TGTGCCAGCAGCCCGGCGGGACCTCTCCGCGACGAGCAGTACTTC.

This chain joins TRBV10-3 and TRBJ2-7; 9 bases fit TRBD1. The V gene end was trimmed by 6 bases and the J gene end by 1 base; junction bases not matched to a gene: 1. The germline gives CDR1 ENHRY, CDR2 SYGVKD. The CDR3 runs 13 residues. CDR3 sequence reads: CAIRTGGSYEQYF. The CDR3 DNA reads TGTGCCATCAGGACAGGGGGGTCCTACGAGCAGTACTTC.

V and J are TRBV7-8 and TRBJ1-3, with TRBD1 matching 7 bases. This CDR3 comprises 16 residues. The V gene's germline CDR1 is SGHVS and CDR2 FQNEAQ. V shed 5 bases and J 0 bases; nucleotides not matched to a gene: 7. DNA of the CDR3: TGTGCCAGCAGCGCGAGACAGGGCGTCTCTGGAAACACCATATATTTT. This codes for CASSARQGVSGNTIYF.

V is TRBV15 and J is TRBJ1-1, with D possibly TRBD1 on 6 matching bases. This CDR3 spans 16 amino acids. The germline gives CDR1 LNHNV, CDR2 YYDKDF (reference sequence). V was cut by 3 bases and J by 5 bases, with 19 bases left in between. In nucleotides, the CDR3 is TGTGCCACCAGCAGCCCCAGACCGGGGGCGAAAACTGAAGCTTTCTTT. Amino acid sequence: CATSSPRPGAKTEAFF.

This chain connects TRBV18 to TRBJ1-1; possible D gene TRBD1, 6 bases. Trimming left V 6 bases short and J 1 base short, with 9 bases between. The germline V gene has CDR1 KGHSH and CDR2 LQKENI. The CDR3 spans 13 residues. The CDR3 sequence: CASSSDRNTEAFF. CDR3 bases: TGTGCCAGCTCTTCGGACAGGAACACTGAAGCTTTCTTT.

V is TRBV7-9 and J is TRBJ2-1; 8 bases line up with TRBD2. The germline CDR1 and CDR2 sequences are SEHNR and FQNEAQ (reference sequence). Trimming cost V 5 bases and J 2 bases; bases outside gene matches: 2. The CDR3 length is 14 residues. The CDR3 loop is CASSPTSAYNEQFF. CDR3 nucleotides: TGTGCCAGCAGCCCGACTAGCGCCTACAATGAGCAGTTCTTC.

The chain carries TRBV19 and TRBJ2-5; D is undetermined. This CDR3 has 13 residues. CDR1 is LNHDA, CDR2 SQIVND, per germline (reference sequence). Trimming shortened V by 3 bases and J by 2 bases, and 7 bases separated the two germline ends. The CDR3 nucleotides are TGTGCCAGTAGTATCGCGAGACAAGAGACCCAGTACTTC. This encodes CASSIARQETQYF. The full variable domain, rest sourced from reference TRBV19 and TRBJ2-5, is DGGITQSPKYLFRKEGQNVTLSCEQNLNHDAMYWYRQDPGQGLRLIYYSQIVNDFQKGDIAEGYSVSREKKESFPLTVTSAQKNPTAFYLCASSIARQETQYFGPGTRLLVL.

The V and J genes are TRBV5-6 and TRBJ2-1; D is ambiguous. Trimming left V 0 bases short and J 8 bases short, with 9 bases between. This CDR3 is 13 amino acids long. Germline loops: CDR1 SGHDT, CDR2 YYEEEE. The DNA of the CDR3 is TGTGCCAGCAGCTTGGTACTGGCGGATGAGCAGTTCTTC. Its protein product is CASSLVLADEQFF.

A few counts support this clone. This sequence joins TRBV12-3 or TRBV12-4 and TRBJ2-7; 7 nucleotides line up with TRBD2. The CDR3 has 13 residues. Trimming cost V 6 bases and J 5 bases; bases outside gene matches: 7. CDR3 DNA sequence: TGTGCCAGCAGCCCAAGTCTAGCGGACGAGCAGTACTTC. Encoded protein: CASSPSLADEQYF.

This clone has only one observation. The CDR3 spells CASSEQGAAQHF. CDR3 coding DNA: TGTGCCAGCAGTGAACAGGGAGCAGCCCAGCATTTT. The chain has TRBV6-1 and TRBJ1-5; tentative D call: TRBD1 (5 bases). V was clipped by 2 bases and J by 11 bases, with 10 bases between them. The germline V gene encodes CDR1 MNHNS and CDR2 SASEGT. This CDR3 is built from 12 residues.

J is TRBJ2-2 and V is TRBV6-5, with 9 bases fitting TRBD1. Germline lookup yields CDR1 MNHEY and CDR2 SVGAGI. J gave up 4 bases and V 4 bases, and 7 bases lay outside the gene matches. The CDR3 spans 16 residues. This CDR3 is CASSSTGGAVTGELFF. The CDR3, as DNA: TGTGCCAGCAGTTCTACAGGGGGCGCGGTCACCGGGGAGCTGTTTTTT.

This sequence joins TRBV6-6 and TRBJ1-5; D remains unclear. CDR1 and CDR2 (germline): MNHNY, SVGAGI (reference sequence). V lost 5 bases and J lost 9, with 11 bases in between. This CDR3 region has 12 residues. CDR3 sequence reads: CASSPPAVPQHF. In nucleotides, the CDR3 is TGTGCCAGCAGTCCCCCCGCTGTGCCCCAGCATTTT.

V and J are TRBV3-1 (or the pseudogene TRBV3-2) and TRBJ1-5, with 8 bases identical to TRBD1. The V segment lost 4 bases and the J segment 7 bases; nucleotides outside the gene matches: 3. This CDR3 comprises 13 residues. The germline CDR1 and CDR2 sequences are LGHDT and YNNKEL (reference sequence). The CDR3 region has the DNA TGTGCCAGCAGCCGACAGGGGTGGCAGCCCCAGCATTTT. Protein product: CASSRQGWQPQHF.

The rearrangement links TRBV6-6 to TRBJ1-4, with TRBD1 as a possible D gene (5 bases). Germline lookup yields CDR1 MNHNY and CDR2 SVGAGI (reference sequence). The CDR3 contains 15 residues. The germline V and J ends were trimmed by 2 bases and 6 bases, with 13 bases remaining between them. CDR3 sequence (DNA): TGTGCCAGCAGTTACCCGCTTAGGGGCGATGAAAAACTGTTTTTT. This sequence encodes CASSYPLRGDEKLFF.

The CDR3 nucleotides read TGTGCCTGGAGTTTAGGTACCAATCAGCCCCAGCATTTT. Translating it yields CAWSLGTNQPQHF. The V gene is TRBV30, the J gene TRBJ1-5; D call uncertain. The CDR3 length is 13 residues. V shed 2 bases and J shed 3 bases, with 8 bases lying between them. Germline CDR1 GTSNPN, CDR2 SVGIG (reference sequence).

The J gene is TRBJ1-1, the V gene TRBV5-1; D is ambiguous. Trimming removed 4 bases at V and 0 bases at J, with 13 bases between. The CDR3 covers 15 residues. CDR1 and CDR2 (germline): SGHRS, YFSETQ. The CDR3 bases are TGCGCCAGCAGCATACTAGGAGGGATGAACACTGAAGCTTTCTTT. Protein product: CASSILGGMNTEAFF.

V gene TRBV5-4 combines with J gene TRBJ1-1; tentatively, D is TRBD1 (5 bases). V was clipped by 4 bases and J by 0 bases, with 13 bases between them. CDR3 length: 15 amino acids. Per germline, CDR1 SGHNT and CDR2 YYREEE (reference sequence). The CDR3 DNA reads TGTGCCAGCAGCCCGGCGACAGCAATGAACACTGAAGCTTTCTTT. It yields the protein CASSPATAMNTEAFF.

This clone was recorded once. The chain has TRBV10-2 and TRBJ1-4; D gene ambiguous. The V gene lost 3 bases and the J gene lost 6 bases, with 14 bases spanning the gap. CDR1 is WSHSY and CDR2 is SAAADI in the germline V gene. This CDR3 has 15 residues. The CDR3 region has the DNA TGCGCCAGCAGTGATCATGGGGTATTAGATGAAAAACTGTTTTTT. This encodes CASSDHGVLDEKLFF.

This chain links TRBV9 with TRBJ2-5; D possibly corresponds to TRBD1 (5 bases). V was shortened by 4 bases and J by 2 bases, with 9 bases between the two germline ends. Germline CDR1 is SGDLS and CDR2 is YYNGEE. The CDR3 is 13 residues long. The CDR3 reads CASSSDSQETQYF. The CDR3 bases are TGTGCCAGCAGCTCCGACAGTCAAGAGACCCAGTACTTC.

The CDR3 DNA sequence: TGTGCCAGCAGCGCCCGACAGGGTCGGGGAGAGACCCAGTACTTC. It yields the protein CASSARQGRGETQYF. V is TRBV6-6 and J is TRBJ2-5; 7 nucleotides agree with TRBD1. V was pared by 6 bases and J by 4 bases, with 11 bases of the junction left unmatched. Germline V gives CDR1 MNHNY, CDR2 SVGAGI (reference sequence). CDR3 length: 15 amino acids.

The V gene is TRBV7-3, the J gene TRBJ2-7; D tentatively fits TRBD1 or TRBD2 (5 bases each). The V and J ends lost 1 base and 3 bases respectively, with 13 bases between them. Germline V gene sequence: CDR1 SGHTA, CDR2 FQGTGA. The CDR3 is 15 residues long. The CDR3 loop reads CASSLRPGTDYEQYF. The CDR3 region has the DNA TGTGCCAGCAGCTTAAGGCCCGGGACGGACTACGAGCAGTACTTC.

This chain links TRBV4-2 with TRBJ1-5; possible D gene TRBD1, 6 bases. The germline V gene has CDR1 LGHNA and CDR2 YNFKEQ. The CDR3 totals 16 residues. V was trimmed by 0 bases and J by 4 bases, leaving 13 bases between them. In DNA form, the CDR3 reads TGTGCCAGCAGCCAAGATCGTGGGACAATTAATCAGCCCCAGCATTTT. This codes for CASSQDRGTINQPQHF.

On this clone: This sample also contains other DNA sequences that code for the same CDR3. The chain employs TRBV18 and TRBJ2-7; no definite D call. V lost 3 bases and J 4 bases, leaving 7 bases between the germline ends. CDR1 and CDR2 from the germline V gene are KGHSH and LQKENI. The CDR3 is 12 residues long. CDR3: CASSPAGYEQYF. The CDR3 DNA reads as TGTGCCAGCTCACCTGCCGGATACGAGCAGTACTTC.

The chain employs TRBV12-3 or TRBV12-4 and TRBJ1-2, with D hard to call. Between the trimmed V and J ends, which lost 3 bases and 1 base, there was a span of 6 bases. The CDR3 contains 13 residues. CDR3 bases: TGTGCCAGCAGTTTCCGGGGTAACTATGGCTACACCTTC. This translates into CASSFRGNYGYTF.

The gene calls are TRBV6-5 and TRBJ2-3; D is uncertain. CDR1 MNHEY and CDR2 SVGAGI come from the germline V gene. CDR3 length: 11 residues. The germline V and J ends were trimmed by 4 bases and 4 bases, with 3 bases remaining between them. Written as DNA, the CDR3 is TGTGCCAGCAGTTCGGCAGATACGCAGTATTTT. It encodes CASSSADTQYF.

The V call is TRBV24-1, the J call TRBJ1-5; a weak D match, TRBD1 (5 bases). V lost 5 bases and J 10 bases, leaving 14 bases between the germline ends. The CDR3 extends over 13 amino acids. In germline, CDR1 is KGHDR, CDR2 SFDVKD. In nucleotides, the CDR3 is TGTGCCACCAGTGGGTCGGGGGATTCACCCCAGCATTTT. Translating gives CATSGSGDSPQHF.

This chain connects TRBV24-1 to TRBJ2-4, with TRBD1 matching 11 bases. The J segment lost 5 bases and the V segment lost 4 bases, leaving 3 bases of the junction unmatched. CDR1 and CDR2 from the germline V gene are KGHDR and SFDVKD. This CDR3 is 15 amino acids long. CDR3 protein: CATSDPGQGENIQYF. In DNA, the CDR3 is TGTGCCACCAGTGACCCGGGACAGGGGGAAAACATTCAGTACTTC.

This clone was counted once. The chain links TRBV25-1 to TRBJ2-2; 8 nucleotides line up with TRBD2. This CDR3 contains 18 residues. The germline V gene encodes CDR1 MGHDK and CDR2 SYGVNS. J was trimmed by 2 bases and V by 0 bases; bases with no gene match: 8. CDR3 bases: TGTGCCAGCAGTGAATATTTTAGCGGGACCCTTAACACCGGGGAGCTGTTTTTT. Its protein product is CASSEYFSGTLNTGELFF.

The gene calls are TRBV6-6 and TRBJ1-6; D ambiguous. The V and J ends lost 6 bases and 6 bases respectively, with 12 bases between them. Germline loops: CDR1 MNHNY, CDR2 SVGAGI (reference sequence). The CDR3 is 14 amino acids. Here the CDR3 reads CASRSGGFNSPLHF. Written as DNA, the CDR3 is TGTGCCAGCAGATCTGGAGGGTTTAATTCACCCCTCCACTTT.

This rearrangement joins TRBV10-3 to TRBJ1-3; weak D call: TRBD1 (5 bases). Germline V CDR1 and CDR2: ENHRY, SYGVKD. Trimming removed 2 bases from V and 0 bases from J, with 11 bases in between. The CDR3 is 16 residues long. The CDR3 nucleotides are TGTGCCATCAGTGAGCCAGGGCAGGCCTCTGGAAACACCATATATTTT. Protein: CAISEPGQASGNTIYF.